This entry is about one TCR beta chain. There is no known antigen for this receptor. Base quality data are lacking; no much larger clone is found one base away. From its cysteine to its phenylalanine, the CDR3 spans 14 amino acids. Solely the CDR3 DNA is kept, with 42 bases framed from the first base. Looking up the germline V gene yields CDR1 MNHEY and CDR2 SVGAGI. V is cut by 9 bases and J by 1 base, and the space between the germline ends is 12 bases. TCR beta chain CDR3 regions were immunosequenced with the ImmunoSEQ Assay (Adaptive Biotechnologies). In the paper's pipeline: The ImmunoSEQ Analyzer platform was used to export TCRB rearrangements, read counts, read proportions and gene usage. T-cell clonality was calculated from productive rearrangements as 1 minus Pielou's evenness. In the clonal space homeostasis analysis, clonotypes were sorted into rare, small, medium, large or hyperexpanded (0.01 to 1 of the repertoire) bins. TCR productive clonality was compared across immune clusters C1, C2 and C3 using the Wilcoxon rank sum test. TCRdb mirrors the immuneACCESS table, restricted to in-frame sequences. Some clones are absent from its copies; in checked studies, under half trace to an unresolved V gene, and the reason for the others is unknown. That table is the source of V, J and clone size, and D and trimming were worked out from the DNA. The sample table records fewer than 6,500 clones; 60% to 70% of these occur just once. Of the sample, approximately 16% is held by the ten largest clones.

The specimens were post-treatment primary, local recurrence and metastasis tumors obtained from patients with a poor prognosis. This specimen comes from a study of the immune and genomic landscape of osteosarcoma (dated by TCRdb to 2020 to 2022). With regard to the full study: The overall cohort was composed of 48 pediatric and adult patients with high-grade osteosarcoma, and a median age at diagnosis of approximately 25 years (range about 5-81) was recorded. The cohort was enriched for poor-risk disease, with 73% to 80% showing unfavorable pathologic response to standard therapy and about 65% deceased. To define immunogenic potential, the study profiled osteosarcoma specimens using whole genome, RNA and T-cell receptor sequencing, along with immunohistochemistry and reverse phase protein arrays. An explanation for the limited clinical activity of immune checkpoint inhibitors in osteosarcoma was sought in the study. To characterize the osteosarcoma immunogenomic landscape, TCR sequencing results were integrated with transcriptome, protein array and immunostaining data. Each of a few patients provided two samples from the same tumor site. In the overall cohort, 55% to 65% of patients were male, and 75% to 85% had localized disease at diagnosis.

Broader findings and caveats from the paper: Higher TCR productive clonality was observed in the immune-hot C3 cluster than in the cold C1 cluster, although TCR productive clonality remained low overall. In five cases a single hyperexpanded clone dominated the repertoire, and each of those five cases had fewer than 100 T-cell clonotypes. Matched blood was collected from only a couple of patients, alongside the frozen tumor specimens. Sample size was not determined by any statistical method, because osteosarcoma is rare and all possible samples were collected. Rather than matched normal tissue, external data from normal skin and healthy peripheral blood provided the clonality benchmarks. Productive TCR clonality was low overall, averaging roughly 0.1 with a maximum of 0.3, suggesting limited T-cell clonal expansion.

The V gene is TRBV6-5 and the J gene is TRBJ2-2, and possibly TRBD2, on 6 matching bases. The sequence was collected from a human donor with osteosarcoma. The sample comprised osteosarcoma tumor tissue from the lung. The CDR3 amino acid sequence is: CASSGAGNTGELFF. In nucleotide form, the sequence is TGTGCCAGTTCTGGAGCGGGGAACACCGGGGAGCTGTTTTTT.